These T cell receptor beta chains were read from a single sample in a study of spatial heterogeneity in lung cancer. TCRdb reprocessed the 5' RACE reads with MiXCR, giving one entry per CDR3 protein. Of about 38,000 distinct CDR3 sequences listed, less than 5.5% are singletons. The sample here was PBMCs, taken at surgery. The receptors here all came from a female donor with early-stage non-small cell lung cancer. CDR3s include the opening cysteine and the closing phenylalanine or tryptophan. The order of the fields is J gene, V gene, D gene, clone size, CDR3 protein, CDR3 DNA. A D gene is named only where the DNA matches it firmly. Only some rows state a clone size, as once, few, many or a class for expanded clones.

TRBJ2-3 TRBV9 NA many CASSVVWWSDTQYF TGTGCCAGCAGCGTAGTATGGTGGTCAGATACGCAGTATTTT
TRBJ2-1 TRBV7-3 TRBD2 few CASSPSPGLGTEQFF TGTGCCAGCAGCCCCTCCCCGGGACTAGGGACTGAGCAGTTCTTC
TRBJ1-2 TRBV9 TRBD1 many CASSLGQGAYGYTF TGTGCCAGCAGCTTAGGACAGGGGGCATACGGCTACACCTTC
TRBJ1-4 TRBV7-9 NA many CASTLGTYATNEKLFF TGTGCCAGCACCCTAGGGACATATGCAACTAATGAAAAACTGTTTTTT
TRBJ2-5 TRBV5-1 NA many CASSPGAGTHQETQYF TGCGCCAGCAGCCCGGGGGCCGGGACGCACCAAGAGACCCAGTACTTC
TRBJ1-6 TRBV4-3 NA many CASSQDHGFNSPLHF TGCGCCAGCAGCCAAGACCACGGTTTTAATTCACCCCTCCACTTT
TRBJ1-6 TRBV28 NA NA CASSFVSGGSSPLHF TGTGCCAGCAGCTTCGTAAGTGGTGGTAGTTCACCCCTCCACTTT
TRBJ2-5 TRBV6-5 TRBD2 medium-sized CASSPLAGAETQYF TGTGCCAGCAGTCCGTTAGCGGGGGCGGAGACCCAGTACTTC
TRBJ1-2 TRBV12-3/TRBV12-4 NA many CASSLQRPNYGYTF TGTGCCAGCAGTTTACAGCGCCCTAACTATGGCTACACCTTC
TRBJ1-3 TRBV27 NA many CASSITGPSGNTIYF TGTGCCAGCAGTATCACAGGTCCCTCTGGAAACACCATATATTTT
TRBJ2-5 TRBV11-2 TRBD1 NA CASSTRTGRETQYF TGTGCCAGCAGCACCCGGACAGGGCGAGAGACCCAGTACTTC
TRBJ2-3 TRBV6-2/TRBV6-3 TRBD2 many CASRPKWRGGDTDTQYF TGTGCCAGCAGACCCAAGTGGCGGGGAGGGGACACAGATACGCAGTATTTT
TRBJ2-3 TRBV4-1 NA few CASSQDSPDTQYF TGCGCCAGCAGCCAAGATTCTCCGGATACGCAGTATTTT
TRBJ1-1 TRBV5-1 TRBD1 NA CASSLVGRQGRSTEAFF TGCGCCAGCAGCTTGGTGGGCCGACAGGGGCGCAGTACTGAAGCTTTCTTT
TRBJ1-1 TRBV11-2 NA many CASSLWDGPRGTEAFF TGTGCCAGCAGCTTATGGGACGGACCTAGAGGCACTGAAGCTTTCTTT
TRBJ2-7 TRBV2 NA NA CASMPDGYEQYF TGTGCCAGCATGCCTGACGGCTACGAGCAGTACTTC
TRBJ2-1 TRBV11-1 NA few CASSPDFLFGGEDEQFF TGTGCCAGCAGCCCCGATTTCCTTTTCGGCGGGGAAGATGAGCAGTTCTTC
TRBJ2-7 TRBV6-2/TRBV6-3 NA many CASAPQLWYEQYF TGTGCCAGCGCTCCACAGTTGTGGTACGAGCAGTACTTC
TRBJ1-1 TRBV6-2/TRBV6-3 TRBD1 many CASRPGGEFTEAFF TGTGCCAGCAGGCCAGGGGGAGAGTTCACTGAAGCTTTCTTT
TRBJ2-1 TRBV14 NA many CASSQGIYNEQFF TGTGCCAGCAGCCAAGGGATCTACAATGAGCAGTTCTTC